The present T cell receptor beta chain was sequenced within a study of Ad26.COV2.S vaccination and SARS-CoV-2 variants. About the study: In the COV1001 trial, the donor was in the Ad26.COV2.S arm.

Notes on the study in general: Possibly, TCR breadth and depth analyses underestimated total T cell responses. People who got the vaccine had more spike-specific TCR breadth than people who got placebo. Vaccine recipients and placebo recipients showed similar non-spike TCR breadth.

Sequencing was performed with immunoSEQ multiplex PCR; in TCRdb, only in-frame clones are kept and a portion is missing. The sample shows fewer than 400,000 clones, approximately 87% of them seen only once. The treatment: approximately 18 received Ad26.COV2.S at low or high dose, single or two shots; five or six received placebo; per-sample allocation not given. Sampling took place 63 days after the first vaccine or placebo injection. The CDR3 contains 11 residues. Germline V gene data show CDR1 as SQVTM and CDR2 as ANQGSEA. V lost 4 bases to trimming and J lost 0 bases, with 3 bases between them. Notes on this clone: Its antigen is currently unknown. Different DNA sequences within this sample yield the same CDR3.

The TCR originated in a person aged 18 to 65 who received the Ad26.COV2.S COVID-19 vaccine or a placebo. The material sequenced was peripheral blood, taken in a trial of Ad26.COV2.S vaccine versus placebo. V usage is TRBV29-1 and J usage is TRBJ1-1; D remains ambiguous. The DNA of the CDR3 is TGCAGCGTTGTAATGAACACTGAAGCTTTCTTT. This encodes CSVVMNTEAFF.